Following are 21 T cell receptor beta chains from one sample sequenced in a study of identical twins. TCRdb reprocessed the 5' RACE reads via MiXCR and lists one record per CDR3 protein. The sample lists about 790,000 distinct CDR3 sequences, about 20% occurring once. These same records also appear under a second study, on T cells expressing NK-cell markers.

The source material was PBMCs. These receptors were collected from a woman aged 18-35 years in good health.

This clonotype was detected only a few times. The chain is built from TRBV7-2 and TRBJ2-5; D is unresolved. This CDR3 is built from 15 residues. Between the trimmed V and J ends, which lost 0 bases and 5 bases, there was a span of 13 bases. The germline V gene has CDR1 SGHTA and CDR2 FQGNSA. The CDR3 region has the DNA TGTGCCAGCAGCTTAGCGCTAGGTGCACGGGAGACCCAGTACTTC. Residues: CASSLALGARETQYF.

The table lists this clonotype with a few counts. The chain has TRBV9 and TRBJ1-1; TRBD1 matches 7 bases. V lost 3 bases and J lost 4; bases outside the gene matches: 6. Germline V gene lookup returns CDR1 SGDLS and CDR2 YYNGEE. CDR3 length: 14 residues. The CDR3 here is CASSGQGGSTEAFF. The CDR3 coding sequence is TGTGCCAGCAGCGGACAGGGTGGAAGCACTGAAGCTTTCTTT. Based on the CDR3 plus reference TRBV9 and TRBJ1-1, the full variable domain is DSGVTQTPKHLITATGQRVTLRCSPRSGDLSVYWYQQSLDQGLQFLIQYYNGEERAKGNILERFSAQQFPDLHSELNLSSLELGDSALYFCASSGQGGSTEAFFGQGTRLTVV.

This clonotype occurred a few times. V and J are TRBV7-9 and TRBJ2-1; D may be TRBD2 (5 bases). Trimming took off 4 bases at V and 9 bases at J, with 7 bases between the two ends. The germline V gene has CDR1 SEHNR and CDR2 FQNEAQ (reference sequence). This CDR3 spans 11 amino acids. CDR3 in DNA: TGTGCCAGCAGCTCGGGAAGTGAGCAGTTCTTC. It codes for CASSSGSEQFF.

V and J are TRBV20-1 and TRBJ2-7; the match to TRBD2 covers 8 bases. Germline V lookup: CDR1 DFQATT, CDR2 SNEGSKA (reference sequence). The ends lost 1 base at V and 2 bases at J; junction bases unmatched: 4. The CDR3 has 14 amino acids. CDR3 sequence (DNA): TGCAGTGCTAGAGTTTCGGGAGGGCCCTACGAGCAGTACTTC. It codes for CSARVSGGPYEQYF.

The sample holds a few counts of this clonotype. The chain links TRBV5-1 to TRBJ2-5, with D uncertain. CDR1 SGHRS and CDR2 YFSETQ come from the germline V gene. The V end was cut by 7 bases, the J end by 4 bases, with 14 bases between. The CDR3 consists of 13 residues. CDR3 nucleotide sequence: TGCGCCAGCGCCGGAGACGAACGAGAGACCCAGTACTTC. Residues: CASAGDERETQYF.

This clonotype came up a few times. The CDR3 nucleotides are TGTGCCTGGAGTGTACAGGCAACGGGCACTGAAGCTTTCTTT. Translating gives CAWSVQATGTEAFF. The chain has TRBV30 and TRBJ1-1, with D perhaps matching TRBD1 (5 bases). Germline V gene lookup returns CDR1 GTSNPN and CDR2 SVGIG (reference sequence). Trimming removed 0 bases at V and 4 bases at J, with 12 bases between. This CDR3 region has 14 residues.

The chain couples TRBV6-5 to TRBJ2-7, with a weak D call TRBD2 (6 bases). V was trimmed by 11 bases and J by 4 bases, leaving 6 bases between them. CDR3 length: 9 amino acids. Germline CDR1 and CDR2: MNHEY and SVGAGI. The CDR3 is CAGGYEQYF. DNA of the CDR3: TGTGCCGGAGGGTACGAGCAGTACTTC.

CDR3 sequence reads: CASSVNTGTEAFF. The CDR3 coding sequence is TGCGCCAGCAGCGTCAACACAGGAACTGAAGCTTTCTTT. The J gene is TRBJ1-1, the V gene TRBV5-1, with TRBD1 as a possible D gene (5 bases). Germline-derived CDR1 and CDR2 are SGHRS and YFSETQ. CDR3 size: 13 residues. V lost 4 bases and J lost 5, with 12 bases in between.

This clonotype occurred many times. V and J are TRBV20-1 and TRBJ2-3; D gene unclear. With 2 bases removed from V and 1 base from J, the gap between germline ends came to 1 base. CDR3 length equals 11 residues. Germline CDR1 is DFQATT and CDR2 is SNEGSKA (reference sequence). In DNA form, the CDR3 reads TGCAGTGCTAGACGCACAGATACGCAGTATTTT. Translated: CSARRTDTQYF.

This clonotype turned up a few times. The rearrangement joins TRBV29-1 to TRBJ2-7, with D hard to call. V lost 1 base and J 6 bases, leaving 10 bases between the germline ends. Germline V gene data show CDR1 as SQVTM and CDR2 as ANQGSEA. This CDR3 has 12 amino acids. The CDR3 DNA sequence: TGCAGCGTTGAAGGTGACGGAACCGAGCAGTACTTC. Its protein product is CSVEGDGTEQYF.

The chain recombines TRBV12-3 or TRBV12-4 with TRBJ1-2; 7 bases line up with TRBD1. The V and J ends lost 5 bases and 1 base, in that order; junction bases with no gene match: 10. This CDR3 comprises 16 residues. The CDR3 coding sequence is TGTGCCAGCAGTCCTATCCGGGACAGAAATAACTATGGCTACACCTTC. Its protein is CASSPIRDRNNYGYTF.

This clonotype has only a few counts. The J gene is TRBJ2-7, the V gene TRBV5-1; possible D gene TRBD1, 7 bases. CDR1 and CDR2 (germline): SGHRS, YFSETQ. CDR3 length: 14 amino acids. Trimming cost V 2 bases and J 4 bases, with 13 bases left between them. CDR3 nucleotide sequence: TGCGCCAGCAGCTTCGGGGGACAGCAATACGAGCAGTACTTC. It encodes CASSFGGQQYEQYF.

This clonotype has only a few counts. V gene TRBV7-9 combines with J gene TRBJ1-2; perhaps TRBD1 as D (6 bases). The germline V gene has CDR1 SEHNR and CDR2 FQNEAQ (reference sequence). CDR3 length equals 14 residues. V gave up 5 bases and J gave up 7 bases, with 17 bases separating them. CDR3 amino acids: CASSPTQGYGGYTF. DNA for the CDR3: TGTGCCAGCAGCCCGACACAGGGATATGGTGGCTACACCTTC.

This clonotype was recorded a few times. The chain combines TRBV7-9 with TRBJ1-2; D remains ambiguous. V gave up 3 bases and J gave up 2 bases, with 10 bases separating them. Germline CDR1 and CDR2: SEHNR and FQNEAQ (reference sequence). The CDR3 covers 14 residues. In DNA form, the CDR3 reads TGTGCCAGCAGCTTCATTCTCAGCAACTATGGCTACACCTTC. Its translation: CASSFILSNYGYTF. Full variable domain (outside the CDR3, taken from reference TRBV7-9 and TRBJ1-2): DTGVSQNPRHKITKRGQNVTFRCDPISEHNRLYWYRQTLGQGPEFLTYFQNEAQLEKSRLLSDRFSAERPKGSFSTLEIQRTEQGDSAMYLCASSFILSNYGYTFGSGTRLTVV.

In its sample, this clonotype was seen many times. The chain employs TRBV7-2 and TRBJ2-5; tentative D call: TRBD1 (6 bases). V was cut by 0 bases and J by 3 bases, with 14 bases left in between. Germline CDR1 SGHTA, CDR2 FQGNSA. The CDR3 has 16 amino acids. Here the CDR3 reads CASSLATGTKEETQYF. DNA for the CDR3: TGTGCCAGCAGCTTAGCAACCGGGACAAAGGAAGAGACCCAGTACTTC.

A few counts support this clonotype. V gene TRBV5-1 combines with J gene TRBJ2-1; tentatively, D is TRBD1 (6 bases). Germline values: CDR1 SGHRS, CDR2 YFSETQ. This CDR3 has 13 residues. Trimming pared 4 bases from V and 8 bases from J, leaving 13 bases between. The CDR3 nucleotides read TGCGCCAGCAGCGTGGGACACCTCGATGAGCAGTTCTTC. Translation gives CASSVGHLDEQFF.

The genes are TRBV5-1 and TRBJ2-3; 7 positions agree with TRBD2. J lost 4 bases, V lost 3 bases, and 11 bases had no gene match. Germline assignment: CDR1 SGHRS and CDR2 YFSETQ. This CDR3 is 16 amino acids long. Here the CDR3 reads CASSSSGTIGADTQYF. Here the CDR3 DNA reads TGCGCCAGCAGCTCATCCGGGACTATCGGGGCAGATACGCAGTATTTT.

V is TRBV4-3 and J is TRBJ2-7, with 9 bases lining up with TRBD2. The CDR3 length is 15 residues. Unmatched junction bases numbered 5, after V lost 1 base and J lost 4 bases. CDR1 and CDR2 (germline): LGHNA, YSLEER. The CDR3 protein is CASSQVLAGVYEQYF. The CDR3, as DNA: TGCGCCAGCAGCCAAGTCTTAGCGGGAGTTTACGAGCAGTACTTC.

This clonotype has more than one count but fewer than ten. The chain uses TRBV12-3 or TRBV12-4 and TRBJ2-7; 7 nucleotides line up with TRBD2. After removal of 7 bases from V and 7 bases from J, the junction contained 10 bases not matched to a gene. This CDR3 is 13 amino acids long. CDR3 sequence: CASTLGGDGEQYF. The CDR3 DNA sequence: TGTGCCAGCACTTTGGGGGGGGACGGGGAGCAGTACTTC.

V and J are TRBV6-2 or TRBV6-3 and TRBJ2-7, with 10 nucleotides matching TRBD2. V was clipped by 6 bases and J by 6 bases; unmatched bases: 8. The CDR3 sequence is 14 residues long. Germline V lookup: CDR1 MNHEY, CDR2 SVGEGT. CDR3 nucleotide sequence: TGTGCCAGCAGCACGGGACTAGCGATAGTCGAGCAGTACTTC. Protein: CASSTGLAIVEQYF.

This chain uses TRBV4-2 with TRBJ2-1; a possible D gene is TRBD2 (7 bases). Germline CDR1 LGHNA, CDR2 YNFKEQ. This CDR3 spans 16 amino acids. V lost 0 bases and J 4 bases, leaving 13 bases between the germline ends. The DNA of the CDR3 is TGTGCCAGCAGCCAAGATAACGGGGGGCCTTACAATGAGCAGTTCTTC. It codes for CASSQDNGGPYNEQFF.